The 11 T cell receptor beta chains below were found in one sample sequenced in a study of PD-1 blockade in classical Hodgkin lymphoma. Stated time point: cycle 4 day 1 (C4D1), after 5 to 7 weeks of nivolumab. Every patient was affected by relapse after autologous stem cell transplantation, while exposure to brentuximab vedotin was not uniform. The investigators isolated CD8+ T cells from thawed PBMCs using magnetic negative selection. This table comes from immunoSEQ multiplex PCR, and its TCRdb copy is limited to in-frame clones, with some not included. The sample lists about 6,400 clones, 73% occurring once. Sequencing used CD8+ T cells from blood, obtained before the fourth cycle of nivolumab. Every receptor here comes from a human donor with classical Hodgkin lymphoma.

In this sample, this clone is medium-sized. The genes are TRBV2 and TRBJ2-7, with 7 bases aligning to TRBD1. The CDR3 length is 14 residues. Germline V gives CDR1 SNHLY, CDR2 FYNNEI. V gave up 7 bases and J gave up 0 bases; unmatched junction bases: 6. In nucleotides, the CDR3 is TGTGCCAGCATATCGGGACAGAGCTCCTACGAGCAGTACTTC. Residues: CASISGQSSYEQYF.

A word on this clone: One junction end disagrees with the germline gene, perhaps due to a read error. The chain is built from TRBV4-1 and TRBJ2-5, with D possibly TRBD2 on 7 matching bases. The CDR3 has 14 residues. Germline CDR1 is MGHRA and CDR2 is YSYEKL. CDR3 residues: CASRQEGGGETQYF. The CDR3 nucleotides read TGCGCCAGCAGACAAGAGGGGGGGGGAGAGACCCAGTACTTC.

V gene TRBV27 combines with J gene TRBJ2-1; TRBD2 aligns across 7 bases. CDR3 length: 14 residues. V was clipped by 8 bases and J by 4 bases; unmatched bases: 8. Germline V gives CDR1 MNHEY, CDR2 SMNVEV (reference sequence). This chain's CDR3 is CASRLEAGYNEQFF. Written as DNA, the CDR3 is TGTGCCAGCCGGCTGGAAGCGGGGTACAATGAGCAGTTCTTC.

The chain is built from TRBV27 and TRBJ2-1, with 7 positions matching TRBD2. Trimming at V came to 6 bases and at J to 7 bases, leaving 3 bases not matched to a gene. CDR1 and CDR2 (germline): MNHEY, SMNVEV (reference sequence). This CDR3 region has 12 residues. The CDR3 loop is CASRLGGNEQFF. CDR3 sequence (DNA): TGTGCCAGCAGGTTGGGGGGGAATGAGCAGTTCTTC.

The chain uses TRBV27 and TRBJ1-6; TRBD1 matches 8 bases. The length of the CDR3 is 17 residues. From germline, CDR1 is MNHEY and CDR2 SMNVEV (reference sequence). Trimming at V came to 0 bases and at J to 10 bases, leaving 11 bases not matched to a gene. CDR3 sequence reads: CASSLSRAGGAGSPLHF. The CDR3 DNA is TGTGCCAGCAGTTTATCGAGAGCAGGGGGCGCCGGGTCACCCCTCCACTTT.

The rearrangement uses TRBV2 and TRBJ1-1, with TRBD1 as a possible D gene (5 bases). This CDR3 has 10 amino acids. Germline-derived CDR1 and CDR2 are SNHLY and FYNNEI. Trimming removed 7 bases from V and 11 bases from J, with 11 bases in between. The CDR3 DNA follows: TGTGCCAGCATCACAGGAAAGGCTTTCTTT. It specifies CASITGKAFF.

V and J are TRBV19 and TRBJ2-1; 16 bases match TRBD2. The ends lost 3 bases at V and 10 bases at J; junction bases unmatched: 3. This CDR3 is built from 15 residues. Germline CDR1 LNHDA, CDR2 SQIVND (reference sequence). In DNA, the CDR3 is TGTGCCAGTAGTATGGGACTAGCGGGGGGGAGAGAGCAGTTCTTC. Amino acids: CASSMGLAGGREQFF. The variable domain in full, completed from reference TRBV19 and TRBJ2-1, reads DGGITQSPKYLFRKEGQNVTLSCEQNLNHDAMYWYRQDPGQGLRLIYYSQIVNDFQKGDIAEGYSVSREKKESFPLTVTSAQKNPTAFYLCASSMGLAGGREQFFGPGTRLTVL.

The chain joins TRBV5-5 to TRBJ1-5; the D is unclear. The ends were cut back, 4 bases at V and 7 bases at J, with 18 bases in the middle. Germline V gene lookup returns CDR1 SGHKS and CDR2 YYEKEE (reference sequence). This CDR3 is 15 amino acids long. The CDR3 sequence: CASSPVESPNQPQHF. Here the CDR3 DNA reads TGTGCCAGCAGCCCCGTTGAAAGTCCCAACCAGCCCCAGCATTTT.

The chain carries TRBV11-1 and TRBJ2-5, with D unclear. Between the trimmed V and J ends, which lost 5 bases and 1 base, there was a span of 14 bases. Germline CDR1 reads SGHAT; CDR2 reads FQDESV (reference sequence). The CDR3 has 15 amino acids. CDR3 loop: CASSARTPSQETQYF. The CDR3 DNA reads TGTGCCAGCAGCGCTAGAACCCCCTCCCAAGAGACCCAGTACTTC.

The genes are TRBV5-4 and TRBJ1-3, with a weak D call TRBD1 (6 bases). V was shortened by 4 bases and J by 2 bases, with 13 bases between the two germline ends. The CDR3 spans 15 residues. Germline lookup yields CDR1 SGHNT and CDR2 YYREEE (reference sequence). The CDR3 DNA sequence: TGTGCCAGCAGCCAAGAACAGGGCCCTGGAAACACCATATATTTT. Translated, it gives CASSQEQGPGNTIYF. Full variable domain (missing parts from reference TRBV5-4 and TRBJ1-3): ETGVTQSPTHLIKTRGQQVTLRCSSQSGHNTVSWYQQALGQGPQFIFQYYREEENGRGNFPPRFSGLQFPNYSSELNVNALELDDSALYLCASSQEQGPGNTIYFGEGSWLTVV.

V and J are TRBV27 and TRBJ1-4; a possible D gene is TRBD1 (5 bases). Trimming stripped 5 bases from V and 8 bases from J, with 27 bases between. There are 18 residues in the CDR3. Germline V gives CDR1 MNHEY, CDR2 SMNVEV (reference sequence). The CDR3 DNA sequence: TGTGCCAGCAGTCCCCTGACGGGGGAAGGACCCCGGAAGGAAAAACTGTTTTTT. Residues: CASSPLTGEGPRKEKLFF.